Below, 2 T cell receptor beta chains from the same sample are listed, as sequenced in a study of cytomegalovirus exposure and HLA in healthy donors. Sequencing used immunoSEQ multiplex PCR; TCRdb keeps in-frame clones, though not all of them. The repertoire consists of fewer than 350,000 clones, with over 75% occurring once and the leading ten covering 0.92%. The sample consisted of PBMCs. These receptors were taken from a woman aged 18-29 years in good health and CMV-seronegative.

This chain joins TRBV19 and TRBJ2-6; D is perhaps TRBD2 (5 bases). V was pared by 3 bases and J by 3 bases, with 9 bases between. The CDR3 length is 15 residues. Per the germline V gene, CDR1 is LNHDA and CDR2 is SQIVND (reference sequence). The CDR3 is CASSIGAGGANVLTF. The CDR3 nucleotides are TGTGCCAGTAGTATTGGCGCGGGTGGGGCCAACGTCCTGACTTTC.

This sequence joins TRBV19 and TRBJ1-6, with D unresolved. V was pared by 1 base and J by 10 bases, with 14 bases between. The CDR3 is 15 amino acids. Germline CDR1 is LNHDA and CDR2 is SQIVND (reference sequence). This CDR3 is CASSIGLAVGSPLHF. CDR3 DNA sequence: TGTGCCAGTAGTATAGGATTAGCCGTCGGCTCACCCCTCCACTTT. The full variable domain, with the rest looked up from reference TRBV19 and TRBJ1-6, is DGGITQSPKYLFRKEGQNVTLSCEQNLNHDAMYWYRQDPGQGLRLIYYSQIVNDFQKGDIAEGYSVSREKKESFPLTVTSAQKNPTAFYLCASSIGLAVGSPLHFGNGTRLTVT.